Listed below are T cell receptor beta chains from one sample, sequenced in a study of blood T cell repertoires in COVID-19. TCRdb's copy holds only in-frame clones and misses some; the assay was immunoSEQ multiplex PCR. Among about 60,000 clones, approximately 88% were seen once, and the ten largest hold around 9.6%. What was sequenced was peripheral blood. The origin of the receptors is a man aged 30-40 years with COVID-19, enrolled during active disease. Each CDR3 is given with its conserved first and last residue. The D gene is left open where the match is weak. Clone size is not always given. Where it is, it says once, few, many or a class for expanded clones.

>TRBJ1-5|once|TRBD1|TRBV7-9
TGTGCCAGCAGCCTGGGGGGTGCGGGACAGGGGAGCAATCAGCCCCAGCATTTT
CASSLGGAGQGSNQPQHF
>TRBJ1-5|-|-|TRBV5-4
TGTGCCAGCAGCTTAAGTCAGGGTCAGCCCCAGCATTTT
CASSLSQGQPQHF
>TRBJ1-1|-|TRBD1|TRBV4-1
TGCGCCAGCAGCCACGGCACAGGGGATTGGGCTGAAGCTTTCTTT
CASSHGTGDWAEAFF
>TRBJ2-1|-|TRBD2|TRBV7-2
TGTGCCAGCAGCCGGACTAGCGGGTCCTACAATGAGCAGTTCTTC
CASSRTSGSYNEQFF
>TRBJ2-5|-|TRBD2|TRBV19
TGTGCCAGTCGCCAAGGCACGGGGGGAGAGACCCAGTACTTC
CASRQGTGGETQYF
>TRBJ1-5|-|-|TRBV7-9
TGTGCCAGCAGCTTAGCGGGTACAGGCCTCAATCAGCCCCAGCATTTT
CASSLAGTGLNQPQHF
>TRBJ1-1|-|-|TRBV9
TGTGCCAGCAGCGTAGTTAGCAAGAACACTGAAGCTTTCTTT
CASSVVSKNTEAFF
>TRBJ1-5|-|-|TRBV18
TGTGCCAGCTCACCAAAACAGATCTCGGCTCAGCCCCAGCATTTT
CASSPKQISAQPQHF
>TRBJ1-3|-|-|TRBV7-2
TGTGCCAGCAGCCCCGCAGTCGCTGGAAACACCATATATTTT
CASSPAVAGNTIYF
>TRBJ2-3|-|-|TRBV2
TGTGCCAGCAGGGGGGGTTATGGCACAGATACGCAGTATTTT
CASRGGYGTDTQYF
>TRBJ1-5|-|TRBD1|TRBV19
TGTGCCAGTACCCTGACAGGGTCTGTTAATCAGCCCCAGCATTTT
CASTLTGSVNQPQHF
>TRBJ2-1|-|TRBD2|TRBV11-2
TGTGCCAGCAGACCCCCGGGACTAGCTGAAGGTGAGCAGTTCTTC
CASRPPGLAEGEQFF
>TRBJ2-2|-|TRBD1|TRBV4-1
TGCGCCAGCAGCCGAGCCGGGACAGAGAACACCGGGGAGCTGTTTTTT
CASSRAGTENTGELFF
>TRBJ2-5|-|-|TRBV4-2
TGTGCCAGCAGCCAAGACCGTCGCGCGCAAGAGACCCAGTACTTC
CASSQDRRAQETQYF
>TRBJ2-7|-|-|TRBV25-1
TGTGCCAGCAGTCCCCCTAGCTCCTACGAGCAGTACTTC
CASSPPSSYEQYF
>TRBJ1-5|-|TRBD1|TRBV2
TGTGCCAGCAGACAGGGGCAAAGTCAGCCCCAGCATTTT
CASRQGQSQPQHF
>TRBJ2-1|few|TRBD2|TRBV4-2
TGTGCCAGCAGCCAAGATCTGGCTGACCGAGCGGGAAGTTCCTACAATGAGCAGTTCTTC
CASSQDLADRAGSSYNEQFF
>TRBJ1-5|few|-|TRBV19
TGTGCCAGTAGTACCCAGGGGTTCCACAATCAGCCCCAGCATTTT
CASSTQGFHNQPQHF
>TRBJ2-3|-|TRBD2|TRBV2
TGTGCCAGCCCGATAGCGGGAGAGCCCACAGATACGCAGTATTTT
CASPIAGEPTDTQYF
>TRBJ2-7|-|TRBD2|TRBV19
TGTGCCAGTAGTATGAGCGGGGGATCCTACGAGCAGTACTTC
CASSMSGGSYEQYF
>TRBJ2-3|-|-|TRBV27
TGTGCCAGCAGTGGTCAGTTCTGGGATACGCAGTATTTT
CASSGQFWDTQYF
>TRBJ2-4|-|-|TRBV28
TGTGCCAGCAGTTTATCGGAGGTAGCCAAGAACATTCAGTACTTC
CASSLSEVAKNIQYF
>TRBJ2-1|-|-|TRBV4-1
TGCGCCAGCAGCCAAGTCGTAGTAGCGATAGGTCTCAATGAGCAGTTCTTC
CASSQVVVAIGLNEQFF
>TRBJ2-1|-|-|TRBV6-6
TGTGCCAGCAGTTGGGGAGTGAACAATGAGCAGTTCTTC
CASSWGVNNEQFF
>TRBJ2-2|few|-|TRBV9
TGTGCCAGCAGCGTAGTTGGCCTGGACACCGGGGAGCTGTTTTTT
CASSVVGLDTGELFF
>TRBJ1-1|-|TRBD1|TRBV2
TGTGCCAGCGAAAGGACAGGGACTGAAGCTTTCTTT
CASERTGTEAFF
>TRBJ2-7|few|TRBD1|TRBV6-5
TGTGCCAGCAGTCCCGACAGGGGTGGCGAGCAGTACTTC
CASSPDRGGEQYF
>TRBJ1-2|-|-|TRBV12-3/TRBV12-4
TGTGCCAGCAGTTTGGGGGGGGAGGGCCGCTACACCTTC
CASSLGGEGRYTF
>TRBJ1-5|once|-|TRBV19
TGTGCCAGTAGTTGGGGAGCCGCTACCTCCCATAGCAATCAGCCCCAGCATTTT
CASSWGAATSHSNQPQHF
>TRBJ1-5|-|-|TRBV5-4
TGTGCCAGCAGCTTACGCAGTTATAGCAATCAGCCCCAGCATTTT
CASSLRSYSNQPQHF
>TRBJ1-4|-|TRBD1|TRBV30
TGTGCCTGGACCGGACAGGGTAACGAAAAACTGTTTTTT
CAWTGQGNEKLFF
>TRBJ1-4|-|-|TRBV28
TGTGCCAGCAGTCCCCCACCGGGGACTTCTACTGCAACTAATGAAAAACTGTTTTTT
CASSPPPGTSTATNEKLFF